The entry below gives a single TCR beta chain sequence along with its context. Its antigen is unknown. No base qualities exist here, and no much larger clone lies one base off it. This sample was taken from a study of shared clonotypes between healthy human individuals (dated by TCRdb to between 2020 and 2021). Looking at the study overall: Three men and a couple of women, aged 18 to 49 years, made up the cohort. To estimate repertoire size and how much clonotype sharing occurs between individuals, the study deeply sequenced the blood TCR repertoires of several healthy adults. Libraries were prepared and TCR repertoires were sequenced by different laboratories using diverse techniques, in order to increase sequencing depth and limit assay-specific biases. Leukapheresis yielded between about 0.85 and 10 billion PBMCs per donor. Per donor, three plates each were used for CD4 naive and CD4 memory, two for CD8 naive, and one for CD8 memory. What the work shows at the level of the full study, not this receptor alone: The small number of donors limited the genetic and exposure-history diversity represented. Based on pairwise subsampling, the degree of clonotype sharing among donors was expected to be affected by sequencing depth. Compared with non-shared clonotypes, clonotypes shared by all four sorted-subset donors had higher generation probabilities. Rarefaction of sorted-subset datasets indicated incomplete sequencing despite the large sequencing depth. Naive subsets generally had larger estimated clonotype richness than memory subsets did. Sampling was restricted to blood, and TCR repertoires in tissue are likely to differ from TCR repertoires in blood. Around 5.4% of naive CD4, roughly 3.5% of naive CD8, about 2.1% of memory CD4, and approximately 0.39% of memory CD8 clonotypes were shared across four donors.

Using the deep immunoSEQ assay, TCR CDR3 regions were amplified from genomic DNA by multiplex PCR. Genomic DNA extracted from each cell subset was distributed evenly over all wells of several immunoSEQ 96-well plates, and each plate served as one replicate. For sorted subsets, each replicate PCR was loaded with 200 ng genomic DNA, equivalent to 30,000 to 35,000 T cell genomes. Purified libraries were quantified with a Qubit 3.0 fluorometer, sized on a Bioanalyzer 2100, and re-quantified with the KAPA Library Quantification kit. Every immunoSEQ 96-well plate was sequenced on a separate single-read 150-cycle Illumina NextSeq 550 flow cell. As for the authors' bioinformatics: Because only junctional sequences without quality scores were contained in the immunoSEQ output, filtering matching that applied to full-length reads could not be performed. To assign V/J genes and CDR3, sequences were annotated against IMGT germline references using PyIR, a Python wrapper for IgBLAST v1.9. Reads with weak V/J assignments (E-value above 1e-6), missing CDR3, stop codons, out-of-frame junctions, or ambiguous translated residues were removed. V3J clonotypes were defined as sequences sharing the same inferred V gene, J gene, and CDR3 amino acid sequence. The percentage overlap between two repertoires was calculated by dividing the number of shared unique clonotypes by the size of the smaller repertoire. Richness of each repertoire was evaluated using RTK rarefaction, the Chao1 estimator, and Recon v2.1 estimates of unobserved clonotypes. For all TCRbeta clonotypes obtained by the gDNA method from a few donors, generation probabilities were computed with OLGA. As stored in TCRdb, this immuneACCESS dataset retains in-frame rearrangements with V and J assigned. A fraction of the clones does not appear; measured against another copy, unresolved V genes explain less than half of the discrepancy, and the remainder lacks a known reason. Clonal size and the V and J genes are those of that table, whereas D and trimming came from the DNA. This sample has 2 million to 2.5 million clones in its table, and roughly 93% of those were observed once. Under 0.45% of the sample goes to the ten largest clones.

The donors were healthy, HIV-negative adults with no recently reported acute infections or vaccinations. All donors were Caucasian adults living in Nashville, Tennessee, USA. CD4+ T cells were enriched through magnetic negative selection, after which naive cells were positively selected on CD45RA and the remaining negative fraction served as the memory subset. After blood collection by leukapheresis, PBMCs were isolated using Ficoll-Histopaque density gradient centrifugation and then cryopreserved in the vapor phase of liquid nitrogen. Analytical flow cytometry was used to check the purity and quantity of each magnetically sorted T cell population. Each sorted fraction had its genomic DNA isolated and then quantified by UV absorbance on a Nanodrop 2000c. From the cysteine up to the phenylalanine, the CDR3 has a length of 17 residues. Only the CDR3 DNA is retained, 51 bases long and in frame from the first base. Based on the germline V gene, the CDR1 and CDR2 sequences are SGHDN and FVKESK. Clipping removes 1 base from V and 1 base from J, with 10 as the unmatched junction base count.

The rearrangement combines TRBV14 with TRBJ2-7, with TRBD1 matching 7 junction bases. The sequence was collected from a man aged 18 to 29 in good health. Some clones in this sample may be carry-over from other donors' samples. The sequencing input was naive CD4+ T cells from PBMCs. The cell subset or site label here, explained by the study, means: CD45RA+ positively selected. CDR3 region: CASSQVRNPGQSYEQYF. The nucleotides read TGTGCCAGCAGCCAAGTTCGGAACCCGGGACAGTCCTACGAGCAGTACTTC.